This passage covers 8 T cell receptor beta chains from one sample sequenced in a study of blood T cell repertoires in COVID-19. Libraries were prepared by immunoSEQ multiplex PCR; TCRdb keeps only in-frame clonotypes and omits some of them. The sample lists about 180,000 clones, roughly 86% occurring once. The sample was peripheral blood. The receptors were gathered from a woman in her thirties with active or convalescent COVID-19.

The CDR3 DNA sequence: TGTGCCACCAGTACAAGACTAGCGGGAGGTTCAATCACAGATACGCAGTATTTT. Residues: CATSTRLAGGSITDTQYF. The chain links TRBV24-1 to TRBJ2-3, with 13 bases matching TRBD2. The CDR3 consists of 18 residues. CDR1 and CDR2 from the germline V gene are KGHDR and SFDVKD. V lost 6 bases, J lost 2 bases, and 10 bases stayed unmatched.

The chain recombines TRBV5-8 with TRBJ2-5; 8 bases line up with TRBD2. CDR1 and CDR2 (germline): SGHTS, YDEGEE. Trimming at V came to 3 bases and at J to 1 base, leaving 8 bases not matched to a gene. The CDR3 runs to 16 residues. The CDR3 nucleotides are TGTGCCAGCAGCTCCTTAGCGGGGATGGGCCAAGAGACCCAGTACTTC. Its protein product is CASSSLAGMGQETQYF.

This chain links TRBV2 with TRBJ2-5, with D tentatively TRBD2 (6 bases). The germline V and J ends were trimmed by 9 bases and 4 bases, with 12 bases remaining between them. The CDR3 is 12 amino acids. Germline CDR1 and CDR2: SNHLY and FYNNEI. The CDR3 is CARGDFGETQYF. Written as DNA, the CDR3 is TGTGCCAGAGGGGACTTTGGAGAGACCCAGTACTTC. The full variable domain, rest sourced from reference TRBV2 and TRBJ2-5, is EPEVTQTPSHQVTQMGQEVILRCVPISNHLYFYWYRQILGQKVEFLVSFYNNEISEKSEIFDDQFSVERPDGSNFTLKIRSTKLEDSAMYFCARGDFGETQYFGPGTRLLVL.

V and J are TRBV5-8 and TRBJ1-1; D gene uncertain. The ends were cut back, 5 bases at V and 10 bases at J, with 21 bases in the middle. Germline CDR1 SGHTS, CDR2 YDEGEE. The CDR3 spans 14 residues. CDR3 in DNA: TGTGCCAGCAGTCTAGCTGGGCGGATATCCTTAGCTTTCTTT. This encodes CASSLAGRISLAFF. Together with reference TRBV5-8 and TRBJ1-1, the CDR3 gives the full variable domain: EAGVTQSPTHLIKTRGQQATLRCSPISGHTSVYWYQQALGLGLQFLLWYDEGEERNRGNFPPRFSGRQFPNYSSELNVNALELEDSALYLCASSLAGRISLAFFGQGTRLTVV.

The V and J genes are TRBV9 and TRBJ2-1, with 9 bases identical to TRBD1. The germline gives CDR1 SGDLS, CDR2 YYNGEE. Germline trimming cut 2 bases from V and 4 bases from J; bases unmatched to any gene: 4. This CDR3 is 15 amino acids long. This CDR3 is CASSVRTGAYNEQFF. As DNA, the CDR3 is TGTGCCAGCAGCGTTCGGACAGGGGCTTACAATGAGCAGTTCTTC.

CDR3 region: CSVAGTSGIYNEQFF. DNA of the CDR3: TGCAGCGTAGCCGGGACTAGCGGGATTTACAATGAGCAGTTCTTC. V gene TRBV29-1 combines with J gene TRBJ2-1, with TRBD2 matching 13 bases. V was clipped by 6 bases and J by 4 bases; unmatched bases: 6. Germline-derived CDR1 and CDR2 are SQVTM and ANQGSEA. The CDR3 is 15 residues long.

This clone came up once. The V call is TRBV10-1, the J call TRBJ2-5; 13 nucleotides align to TRBD2. The trim removed 3 bases at V and 6 bases at J, leaving 4 bases unmatched. Germline-derived CDR1 and CDR2 are WNHNN and SYGVQD (reference sequence). This CDR3 spans 15 amino acids. The CDR3 DNA is TGCGCCAGCAGTGACGGGACTAGCGGGAAACAGACCCAGTACTTC. Translation gives CASSDGTSGKQTQYF.

This clone has a single count. The chain recombines TRBV7-8 with TRBJ1-1; 7 positions match TRBD1. CDR3 length equals 13 residues. V lost 7 bases to trimming and J lost 0 bases; unmatched junction nucleotides: 2. The germline V gene encodes CDR1 SGHVS and CDR2 FQNEAQ. CDR3 sequence (DNA): TGTGCCAGCATCGGACAGGTGAACACTGAAGCTTTCTTT. It is translated as CASIGQVNTEAFF.